This T cell receptor (beta chain) is drawn from a study of blood T cell repertoires in COVID-19. About the research overall: Italy, Spain and the United States were the sources of the convalescent and acute COVID-19 samples. T cells, B-cell-depleted T cells, or PBMCs supplied cDNA or gDNA.

The CDR3 extends over 15 amino acids. Germline CDR1 LNHDA, CDR2 SQIVND (reference sequence). J gave up 1 base and V 5 bases, and 7 bases lay outside the gene matches. Per the original methods: It was from reference gene primer amplification that nucleated cell counts were estimated. Clones were sequenced by immunoSEQ multiplex PCR, and TCRdb holds only the in-frame ones, with some missing. D and trimming were read from the DNA, whereas the V and J calls and clone size are those reported in that table. The table has 100,000 to 150,000 clones, 74% seen once. Sequencing was carried out using peripheral blood. This receptor was identified in an older man with COVID-19, enrolled during active disease. This sequence joins TRBV19 and TRBJ2-7, with 8 positions matching TRBD2. The CDR3 loop is CASSGVSGRSYEQYF. The CDR3 region has the DNA TGTGCCAGTAGTGGAGTCAGCGGGAGATCCTACGAGCAGTACTTC.